This TCR beta chain derives from a study of tumor and adjacent non-tumor tissue in lung cancer (dated by TCRdb to about 2018). Turning to the overall study: Patients with adenocarcinoma (around eleven), squamous cell carcinoma (2) and small cell lung cancer (1) were included in the cohort. Ages among the roughly 15 patients ranged from about 30 to 80 years, there were roughly ten men and 5 women, and disease was at TNM stage I to III. A total of approximately 130,000,000 productive TCRbeta reads were generated by sequencing, corresponding to an average of roughly 4 million reads per sample. The study compared bulk TCRbeta repertoires between lung tumor tissue and matched distant non-tumor lung tissue from over twelve lung cancer patients. More than 25 paired specimens, one tumor and one normal lung sample per patient, were profiled by TCRbeta CDR3 sequencing.

There are 19 amino acids in the CDR3, from cysteine to phenylalanine inclusive. Only CDR3 DNA remains: 57 bases, in frame from the first base. In the germline V gene, CDR1 corresponds to SGHAT and CDR2 to FQNNGV. RNA was isolated from bulk, unsorted tissue, and RNA quality was assessed with a NanoDrop ND-1000 and an Agilent 2100. Normal lung samples were distant non-tumor tissue taken more than 3 cm from the tumor edge. The donors were newly diagnosed lung cancer patients admitted for thoracic surgery in China from August to November 2014 who had not received prior chemotherapy. The study excluded patients who had received radiotherapy or chemotherapy before or who had another cancer at the same time. Pieces of surgical tissue measuring about 1-2.1 cm3 were kept in RNAlater solution and held at -80 degrees C until needed. On the study overall, not on this receptor specifically: The top 100 clones accounted for a significantly larger cumulative portion of the repertoire in normal lung than in tumor tissue. The sequencing platform is not named in the methods, and unique molecular identifiers are not mentioned. Significantly higher TCR diversity (inverse Simpson) was observed in tumor tissue than in normal lung tissue (approximately 400 vs 170, P = 0.0075, Mann-Whitney U test). Only around 16 patients were in the cohort, and the authors stated that larger samples and more detailed clinical data are needed. TCR diversity was significantly higher in younger patients, and higher tumor TCR diversity was associated with shorter overall and disease-free survival. Because peripheral blood was not sequenced, blood TCRbeta repertoires in the lung cancer patients of the study were not examined.

To prepare the library, multiplex PCR was applied. Sequencing instrument: Illumina HiSeq 2500. TCRbeta libraries were constructed through three rounds of nested PCR with primers (Table S4) according to protocols modified from ARM-PCR. Before sequencing, PCR products of 200-500 bp were cut from the gel and purified using the QIAquick gel extraction kit. On the authors' methods: Trimmomatic was used to clean the reads, FLASH merged the cleaned reads into complete CDR3 sequences, and MiTCR assigned the sequences to V(D)J germline segments. Clonal diversity was calculated as the inverse Simpson's index using VDJtools. Productive reads were defined as in-frame sequences without a premature stop codon. TCRdb reanalyzed the raw reads on its own, using fastp at Q25 for trimming and MiXCR for clone calling, and kept in-frame beta chains. Each entry is one CDR3 protein sequence, shown with its most common DNA and genes. The V and J calls come from TCRdb's annotation, not from the publication. The sample has fewer than 100,000 distinct CDR3 sequences on record, roughly 80% of them singletons. 45% to 55% of the sample rests with the top ten.

Of note for this clonotype: The antigen it binds to is not known. Germline is not matched at one junction end, which may reflect a read error.

The clonotype was recovered from a man aged 55 to 70 with non-small cell lung cancer. The receptor chain draws on TRBV11-2 and TRBJ2-6; the central 7 bases match TRBD1. The sequenced sample was distant non-tumor lung tissue. The DNA is TGTGCCTTCAGCTTAGTTCCAAAGGACAGGCCCTCTGGGGCCAACGTCCCGACTTTC. It translates to CAFSLVPKDRPSGANVPTF.